Below, 15 T cell receptor beta chains from the same sample are listed, as sequenced in a study of blood T cell repertoires in COVID-19. The method was immunoSEQ multiplex PCR; TCRdb's version includes in-frame clones alone and lacks a portion of them. The data hold some 31,000 clones, with 92% observed a single time. The sample taken for sequencing was peripheral blood. Receptors were obtained from a man in his fifties or sixties with active COVID-19.

The chain is built from TRBV5-4 and TRBJ2-7; D perhaps matches TRBD1 (5 bases). The V and J ends lost 4 bases and 5 bases respectively, with 16 bases between them. The V gene's germline CDR1 is SGHNT and CDR2 YYREEE (reference sequence). This CDR3 contains 14 residues. The CDR3 bases are TGTGCCAGCAGCCCCGGCACAGGCCCCCACGAGCAGTACTTC. This gives the protein CASSPGTGPHEQYF.

This chain connects TRBV4-1 to TRBJ2-7; unclear D gene. Germline CDR1 MGHRA, CDR2 YSYEKL. CDR3 size: 11 residues. Trimming took 1 base from V and 9 from J, leaving 7 bases between them. The CDR3 region has the DNA TGCGCCAGCAGCCAAGGAGAGTGGCAGTACTTC. It yields the protein CASSQGEWQYF.

The V gene is TRBV15, the J gene TRBJ2-7, with 12 bases aligning to TRBD2. The germline gives CDR1 LNHNV, CDR2 YYDKDF (reference sequence). V was clipped by 3 bases and J by 0 bases; unmatched bases: 6. CDR3 size: 17 residues. The CDR3 nucleotides read TGTGCCACCAGCAGGTGGACTAGCGGGGAAAGCTCCTACGAGCAGTACTTC. Translated: CATSRWTSGESSYEQYF.

The J gene is TRBJ1-2, the V gene TRBV6-5; TRBD1 matches at 7 bases. Trimming removed 7 bases from V and 3 bases from J; junction bases left unmatched: 8. CDR1 MNHEY and CDR2 SVGAGI come from the germline V gene. The CDR3 consists of 14 residues. For the CDR3, the DNA is TGTGCCAGCAATCATCCGGGACAGTACTATGGCTACACCTTC. It is translated as CASNHPGQYYGYTF.

The genes are TRBV20-1 and TRBJ2-5, with 7 bases lining up with TRBD2. Germline assignment: CDR1 DFQATT and CDR2 SNEGSKA (reference sequence). The V and J ends lost 6 bases and 5 bases, in that order; junction bases with no gene match: 3. This CDR3 has 11 amino acids. CDR3 bases: TGCAGTGCGAGCGGGGAGGAGACCCAGTACTTC. It yields the protein CSASGEETQYF.

This chain uses TRBV6-2 or TRBV6-3 with TRBJ2-7, with 7 bases matching TRBD2. After removal of 0 bases from V and 5 bases from J, the junction contained 7 bases not matched to a gene. The length of the CDR3 is 15 residues. The germline V gene encodes CDR1 MNHEY and CDR2 SVGEGT. CDR3 sequence (DNA): TGTGCCAGCAGTTACTCGAAGCGGGATCTCCACGAGCAGTACTTC. Translated: CASSYSKRDLHEQYF.

The chain employs TRBV3-1 (or the pseudogene TRBV3-2) and TRBJ1-1; D uncertain. Trimming took 4 bases from V and 2 from J, leaving 14 bases between them. The germline gives CDR1 LGHDT, CDR2 YNNKEL (reference sequence). The CDR3 length is 15 residues. The chain's CDR3 is CASSPIRRGNTEAFF. The CDR3 DNA is TGTGCCAGCAGCCCTATCAGGCGTGGCAACACTGAAGCTTTCTTT.

This clone has just one count. J is TRBJ1-5 and V is TRBV6-5, with D tentatively TRBD1 (5 bases). The CDR3 has 15 residues. Per the germline V gene, CDR1 is MNHEY and CDR2 is SVGAGI. V was shortened by 6 bases and J by 0 bases, with 12 bases between the two germline ends. The CDR3: CASSLRRDSNQPQHF. The DNA of the CDR3 is TGTGCCAGCAGCCTACGCAGGGATAGCAATCAGCCCCAGCATTTT.

The chain carries TRBV2 and TRBJ2-2; TRBD2 might be the D (6 bases). The V gene's germline CDR1 is SNHLY and CDR2 FYNNEI. Trimming pared 6 bases from V and 7 bases from J, leaving 12 bases between. This CDR3 region has 13 residues. CDR3 sequence reads: CASRSSGHGELFF. CDR3 nucleotides: TGTGCCAGCAGGTCCAGCGGGCACGGGGAGCTGTTTTTT.

This chain links TRBV5-1 with TRBJ2-5; TRBD2 matches 12 bases. The CDR3 covers 15 residues. Germline loops: CDR1 SGHRS, CDR2 YFSETQ. J was trimmed by 0 bases and V by 4 bases; bases with no gene match: 1. CDR3 coding DNA: TGCGCCAGCAGCAGGACTAGCGGGGACCAAGAGACCCAGTACTTC. As protein: CASSRTSGDQETQYF. The variable domain in full, with the rest retrieved from reference TRBV5-1 and TRBJ2-5, is KAGVTQTPRYLIKTRGQQVTLSCSPISGHRSVSWYQQTPGQGLQFLFEYFSETQRNKGNFPGRFSGRQFSNSRSEMNVSTLELGDSALYLCASSRTSGDQETQYFGPGTRLLVL.

The chain couples TRBV3-1 (or the pseudogene TRBV3-2) to TRBJ1-5; D possibly corresponds to TRBD1 (6 bases). With 2 bases removed from V and 7 bases from J, the gap between germline ends came to 15 bases. Germline CDR1 reads LGHDT; CDR2 reads YNNKEL (reference sequence). The CDR3 sequence is 15 residues long. CDR3 protein: CASSQKEGVGQPQHF. In DNA form, the CDR3 reads TGTGCCAGCAGCCAAAAAGAGGGGGTAGGGCAGCCCCAGCATTTT.

The rearrangement links TRBV6-6 to TRBJ1-6; no reliable D call. The V gene lost 6 bases and the J gene lost 9 bases, with 15 bases spanning the gap. The germline V gene encodes CDR1 MNHNY and CDR2 SVGAGI (reference sequence). This CDR3 region has 14 residues. The CDR3 here is CASSPGPEGSPLHF. The CDR3 DNA reads TGTGCCAGCAGCCCGGGCCCAGAGGGTTCACCCCTCCACTTT.

V is TRBV13 and J is TRBJ1-2, with unresolved D. Trimming stripped 5 bases from V and 3 bases from J, with 16 bases between. CDR1 PRHDT and CDR2 FYEKMQ come from the germline V gene (reference sequence). CDR3 size: 15 residues. CDR3 loop: CASSPLERSHYGYTF. The CDR3 DNA follows: TGTGCCAGCAGCCCCCTAGAGCGGTCCCACTATGGCTACACCTTC.

The V and J genes are TRBV11-2 and TRBJ2-3; D may be TRBD1 (6 bases). The V and J ends lost 5 bases and 6 bases respectively, with 9 bases between them. The germline V gene encodes CDR1 SGHAT and CDR2 FQNNGV. CDR3 length equals 12 residues. The CDR3 region has the DNA TGTGCCAGCAGCACAGGGCTGGATACGCAGTATTTT. This codes for CASSTGLDTQYF.

The chain uses TRBV6-5 and TRBJ2-7; 9 bases map to TRBD1. Germline-derived CDR1 and CDR2 are MNHEY and SVGAGI. The V and J ends lost 4 bases and 3 bases, in that order; junction bases with no gene match: 4. CDR3 size: 14 residues. CDR3 DNA: TGTGCCAGCAGTTTGGGACAGGGTTACTACGAGCAGTACTTC. This gives the protein CASSLGQGYYEQYF.